This T cell receptor beta chain came from a study of cytomegalovirus exposure and HLA in healthy donors. Overall study results and limits: TCR beta V- and J-gene trimming was later associated with a missense DCLRE1C variant. Accurate prediction of HLA-A and HLA-B alleles (for most subjects) was reportedly achieved from TCR beta sequences. Presence/absence analysis assumed near-uniform sequencing depth across donors.

About this clone itself: Its target is not known.

CDR3 length equals 13 residues. CDR1 WNHNN and CDR2 SYGVQD come from the germline V gene (reference sequence). The V gene lost 6 bases and the J gene lost 6 bases, with 12 bases spanning the gap. The PCR was carried out with 60 Vbeta primers and 13 Jbeta primers. Using immunoSEQ multiplex PCR, the repertoire was profiled, and TCRdb retains in-frame clones only, with some absent. The sample has around 150,000 clones; around 77% are singletons. The clonotype originates from a man younger than 45 in good health. Input material: PBMCs. The chain carries TRBV10-1 and TRBJ2-1; D perhaps matches TRBD2 (6 bases). CDR3 region: CASRRGPSNEQFF. The CDR3 DNA reads TGCGCCAGCAGGCGGGGACCCTCCAATGAGCAGTTCTTC.